Listed here is a single T cell receptor (beta chain). The antigen is unknown. This sample is part of a study of cytomegalovirus exposure and HLA in healthy donors. CDR3 length: 15 residues. Trimming took off 5 bases at V and 0 bases at J, with 11 bases between the two ends. Germline loops: CDR1 LNHDA, CDR2 SQIVND (reference sequence). Notes on the study in general: Highest at DRB1 and lowest at HLA-C, TCR association rates differed among HLA loci in a later analysis. High sensitivity and specificity were reportedly achieved when the classifier diagnosed cytomegalovirus status. The authors listed some 160 TCR beta chains as cytomegalovirus-associated. Exclusion as indistinguishable affected some V segments, including TRBV6-2 and TRBV6-3.

60 Vbeta and 13 Jbeta primers were used in PCR. The data were produced by immunoSEQ multiplex PCR, yet TCRdb's version contains in-frame clones alone and is incomplete. Found here are approximately 120,000 clones, roughly 82% of them singletons; the top ten hold less than 15%. The TCR comes from a woman aged 55-70 years in good health and CMV-seropositive. Sequences were obtained from PBMCs. This chain links TRBV19 with TRBJ2-4; D unresolved. The CDR3 reads CASSVQKLAKNIQYF. In DNA, the CDR3 is TGTGCCAGTAGTGTGCAAAAACTAGCCAAAAACATTCAGTACTTC. The variable domain in full, with the rest retrieved from reference TRBV19 and TRBJ2-4, is DGGITQSPKYLFRKEGQNVTLSCEQNLNHDAMYWYRQDPGQGLRLIYYSQIVNDFQKGDIAEGYSVSREKKESFPLTVTSAQKNPTAFYLCASSVQKLAKNIQYFGAGTRLSVL.